This paragraph reports one T cell receptor (beta chain). The data belong to a study of blood T cell repertoires in COVID-19. Background on the study: Donors in the United States, Italy and Spain gave samples during acute or convalescent COVID-19. In each case, the material was cDNA or gDNA derived from T cells, B-cell-depleted T cells, or PBMCs.

Methods used by the authors: Reference gene primer amplification gave estimated nucleated cell counts. The table came from immunoSEQ multiplex PCR; TCRdb's copy has only in-frame clones and leaves some out. V and J calls plus clone size are reproduced from that table; the DNA served to infer D and trimming. The sample has some 240,000 clones; 70% to 85% are singletons. The sequencing input was peripheral blood. The receptor was derived from a woman aged 40 to 50 who had recovered from COVID-19.

The CDR3 reads CAWSGGGSLGNQPQHF. The CDR3 DNA is TGTGCCTGGAGCGGGGGGGGCTCACTGGGCAATCAGCCCCAGCATTTT. V and J are TRBV30 and TRBJ1-5; D might be TRBD1 (6 bases). V lost 3 bases and J lost 2, with 17 bases in between. CDR1 is GTSNPN and CDR2 is SVGIG in the germline V gene (reference sequence). This CDR3 spans 16 amino acids.